This T cell receptor beta chain was documented in a study of OX40 agonist ivuxolimab in advanced cancers. Study-level background: Every patient in dose escalation had hepatocellular carcinoma, melanoma, renal cell or head and neck cancer.

Of note for this clone: Its specificity is not known.

Autoimmune disease history or systemic immunosuppression meant exclusion. Assay used: immunoSEQ multiplex PCR; TCRdb lists only in-frame clones, some missing. The table has tens of thousands of clones, 75% to 90% seen once. The CDR3 totals 14 residues. Germline loops: CDR1 SQVTM, CDR2 ANQGSEA. V dropped 6 bases and J dropped 4; count of bases not matched to a gene: 9. Study-wide points: Fewer expanded clones were found on average in CD4+ than in CD8+ T cells.

This receptor was obtained from an adult with an advanced solid tumor such as melanoma, head and neck, liver or kidney cancer. Sequencing was performed on CD4+ or CD8+ T cells sorted from blood, taken in a trial of the OX40 agonist ivuxolimab. This rearrangement joins TRBV29-1 to TRBJ2-1; 7 bases are shared with TRBD2. Here the CDR3 DNA reads TGCAGCGTCAGCGGCGGGAGAAATTACAATGAGCAGTTCTTC. It encodes CSVSGGRNYNEQFF.